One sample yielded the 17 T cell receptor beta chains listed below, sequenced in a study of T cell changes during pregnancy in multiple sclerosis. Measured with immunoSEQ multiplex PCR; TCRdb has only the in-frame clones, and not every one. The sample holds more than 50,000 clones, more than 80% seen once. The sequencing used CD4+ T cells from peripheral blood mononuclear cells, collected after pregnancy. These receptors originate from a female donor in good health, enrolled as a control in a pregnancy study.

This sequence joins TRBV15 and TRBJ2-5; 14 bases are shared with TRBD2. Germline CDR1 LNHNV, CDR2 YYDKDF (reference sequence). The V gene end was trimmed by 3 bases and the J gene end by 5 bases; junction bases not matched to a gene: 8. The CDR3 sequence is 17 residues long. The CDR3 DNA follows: TGTGCCACCAGCAGGAAGGAGACTAGCGGGGGGGCGGAGACCCAGTACTTC. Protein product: CATSRKETSGGAETQYF.

CDR3 protein: CASSFMGASYEQYF. The CDR3 coding sequence is TGCGCCAGCAGCTTCATGGGAGCCTCCTACGAGCAGTACTTC. The rearrangement joins TRBV5-1 to TRBJ2-7; TRBD2 might be the D (5 bases). Germline assignment: CDR1 SGHRS and CDR2 YFSETQ. V was cut by 2 bases and J by 0 bases, with 9 bases left in between. The CDR3 consists of 14 residues.

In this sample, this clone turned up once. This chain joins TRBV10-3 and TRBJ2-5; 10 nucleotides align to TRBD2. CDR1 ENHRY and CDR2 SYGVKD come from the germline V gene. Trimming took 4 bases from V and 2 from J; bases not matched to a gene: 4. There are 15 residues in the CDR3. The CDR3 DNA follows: TGTGCCATCAGTGGGACTAGCGGTTATCAAGAGACCCAGTACTTC. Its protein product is CAISGTSGYQETQYF.

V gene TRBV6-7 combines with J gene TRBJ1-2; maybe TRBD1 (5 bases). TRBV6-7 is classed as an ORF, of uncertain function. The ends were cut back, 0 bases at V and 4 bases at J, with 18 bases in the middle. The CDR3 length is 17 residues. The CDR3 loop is CASSYSHVQGPTYGYTF. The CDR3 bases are TGTGCCAGCAGTTACTCGCACGTGCAGGGCCCTACCTATGGCTACACCTTC.

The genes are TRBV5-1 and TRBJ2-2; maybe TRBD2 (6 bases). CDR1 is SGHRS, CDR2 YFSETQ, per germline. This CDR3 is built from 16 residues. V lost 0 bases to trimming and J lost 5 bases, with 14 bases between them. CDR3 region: CASSLGGTDFTGELFF. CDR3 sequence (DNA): TGCGCCAGCAGCTTGGGAGGGACTGACTTTACCGGGGAGCTGTTTTTT.

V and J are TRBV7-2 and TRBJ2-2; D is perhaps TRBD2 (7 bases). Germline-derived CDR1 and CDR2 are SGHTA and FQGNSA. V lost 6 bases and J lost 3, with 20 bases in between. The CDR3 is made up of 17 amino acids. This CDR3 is CASSRRGGQLYTGELFF. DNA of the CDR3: TGTGCCAGCAGTCGAAGGGGGGGGCAATTGTACACCGGGGAGCTGTTTTTT.

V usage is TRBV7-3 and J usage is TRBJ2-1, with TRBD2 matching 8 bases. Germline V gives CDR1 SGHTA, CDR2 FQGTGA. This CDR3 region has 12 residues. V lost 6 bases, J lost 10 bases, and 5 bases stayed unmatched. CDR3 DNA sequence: TGTGCCAGCAGGGCGGGGGGAAGGGAGCAGTTCTTC. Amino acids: CASRAGGREQFF.

CDR3 in amino acids: CASSNLGQNPRETEAFF. In nucleotides, the CDR3 is TGTGCCAGTAGTAATCTTGGACAGAACCCTAGGGAAACTGAAGCTTTCTTT. The rearrangement joins TRBV19 to TRBJ1-1, with D perhaps TRBD1 (6 bases). This CDR3 contains 17 residues. Germline V gives CDR1 LNHDA, CDR2 SQIVND (reference sequence). V lost 4 bases to trimming and J lost 5 bases, with 23 bases between them.

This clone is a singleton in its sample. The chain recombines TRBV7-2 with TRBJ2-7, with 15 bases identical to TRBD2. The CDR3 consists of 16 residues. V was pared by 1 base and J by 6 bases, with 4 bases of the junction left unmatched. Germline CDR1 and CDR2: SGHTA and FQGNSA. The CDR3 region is CASSLGTSGGAGEQYF. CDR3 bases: TGTGCCAGCAGCTTAGGGACTAGCGGGGGGGCAGGCGAGCAGTACTTC.

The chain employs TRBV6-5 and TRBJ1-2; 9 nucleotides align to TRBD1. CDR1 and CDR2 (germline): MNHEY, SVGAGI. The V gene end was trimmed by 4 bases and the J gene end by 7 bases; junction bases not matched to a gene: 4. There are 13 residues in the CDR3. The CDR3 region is CASSLQGAIGYTF. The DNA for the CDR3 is TGTGCCAGCAGTTTACAGGGGGCGATTGGCTACACCTTC.

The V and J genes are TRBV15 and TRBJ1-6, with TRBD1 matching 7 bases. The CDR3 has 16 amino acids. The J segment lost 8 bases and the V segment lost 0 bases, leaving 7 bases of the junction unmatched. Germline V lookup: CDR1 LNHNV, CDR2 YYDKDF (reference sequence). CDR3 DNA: TGTGCCACCAGCAGAGATCTGAAGGGGGCGTATTCACCCCTCCACTTT. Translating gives CATSRDLKGAYSPLHF.

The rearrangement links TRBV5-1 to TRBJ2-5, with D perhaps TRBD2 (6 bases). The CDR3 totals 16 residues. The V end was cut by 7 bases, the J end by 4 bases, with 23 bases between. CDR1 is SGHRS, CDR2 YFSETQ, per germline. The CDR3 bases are TGCGCCAGCTCACGGCAGCGGGCGGACCCTAGAGAGACCCAGTACTTC. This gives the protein CASSRQRADPRETQYF.

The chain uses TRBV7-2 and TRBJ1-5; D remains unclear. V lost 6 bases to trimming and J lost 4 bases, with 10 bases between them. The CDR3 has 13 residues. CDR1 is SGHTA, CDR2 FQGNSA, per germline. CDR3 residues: CASSPHGNQPQHF. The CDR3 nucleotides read TGTGCCAGCAGTCCCCACGGGAATCAGCCCCAGCATTTT.

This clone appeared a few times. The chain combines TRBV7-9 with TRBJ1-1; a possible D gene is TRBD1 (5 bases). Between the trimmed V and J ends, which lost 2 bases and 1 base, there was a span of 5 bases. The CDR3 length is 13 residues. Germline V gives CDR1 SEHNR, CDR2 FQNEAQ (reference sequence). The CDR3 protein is CASSLRGNTEAFF. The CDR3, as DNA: TGTGCCAGCAGCTTAAGGGGGAACACTGAAGCTTTCTTT.

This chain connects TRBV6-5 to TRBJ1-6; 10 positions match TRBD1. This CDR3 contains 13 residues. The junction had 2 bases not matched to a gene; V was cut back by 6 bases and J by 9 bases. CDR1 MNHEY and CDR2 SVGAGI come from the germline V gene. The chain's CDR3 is CASSRQGASPLHF. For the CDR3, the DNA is TGTGCCAGCAGCAGACAGGGGGCTTCACCCCTCCACTTT.

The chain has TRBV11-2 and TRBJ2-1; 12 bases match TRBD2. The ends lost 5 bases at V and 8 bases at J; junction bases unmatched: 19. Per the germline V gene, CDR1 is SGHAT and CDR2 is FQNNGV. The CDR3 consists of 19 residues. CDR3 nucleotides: TGTGCCAGCAGCCCCTTTGGGCTAGCGGGGGGGCCCCTGATCCATGAGCAGTTCTTC. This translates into CASSPFGLAGGPLIHEQFF.

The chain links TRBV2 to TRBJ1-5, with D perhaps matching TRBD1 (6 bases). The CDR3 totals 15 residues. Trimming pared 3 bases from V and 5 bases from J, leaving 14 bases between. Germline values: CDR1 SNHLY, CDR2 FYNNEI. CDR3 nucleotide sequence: TGTGCCAGCAGTGAGGAGGGGGGGTCGTATCAGCCCCAGCATTTT. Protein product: CASSEEGGSYQPQHF. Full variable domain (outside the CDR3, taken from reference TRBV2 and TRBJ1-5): EPEVTQTPSHQVTQMGQEVILRCVPISNHLYFYWYRQILGQKVEFLVSFYNNEISEKSEIFDDQFSVERPDGSNFTLKIRSTKLEDSAMYFCASSEEGGSYQPQHFGDGTRLSIL.